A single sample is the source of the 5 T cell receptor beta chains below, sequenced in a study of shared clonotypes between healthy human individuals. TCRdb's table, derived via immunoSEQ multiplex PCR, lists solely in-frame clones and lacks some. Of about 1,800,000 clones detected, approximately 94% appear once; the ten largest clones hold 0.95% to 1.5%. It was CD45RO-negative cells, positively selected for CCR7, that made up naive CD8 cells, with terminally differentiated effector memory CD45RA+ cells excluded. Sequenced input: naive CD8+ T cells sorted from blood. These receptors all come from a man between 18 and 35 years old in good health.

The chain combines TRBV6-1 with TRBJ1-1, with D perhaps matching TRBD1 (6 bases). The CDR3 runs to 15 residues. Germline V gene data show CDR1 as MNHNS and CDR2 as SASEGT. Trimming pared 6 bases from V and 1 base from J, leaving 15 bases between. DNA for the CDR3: TGTGCCAGCAGCGTGTTACAGGGTACGAACACTGAAGCTTTCTTT. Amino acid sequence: CASSVLQGTNTEAFF.

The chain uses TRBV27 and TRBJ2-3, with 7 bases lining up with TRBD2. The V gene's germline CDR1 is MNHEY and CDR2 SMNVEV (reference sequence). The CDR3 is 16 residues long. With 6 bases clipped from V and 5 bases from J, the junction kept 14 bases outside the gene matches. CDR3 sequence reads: CASSRLLAAEKDTQYF. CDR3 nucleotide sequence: TGTGCCAGCAGCCGACTCCTAGCGGCAGAAAAAGATACGCAGTATTTT.

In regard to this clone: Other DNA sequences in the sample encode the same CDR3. The CDR3 sequence: CASSLEDGTYEQYF. The CDR3 DNA reads TGTGCCAGCAGTTTAGAGGACGGCACCTACGAGCAGTACTTC. The chain employs TRBV27 and TRBJ2-7; no definite D call. Germline CDR1 and CDR2: MNHEY and SMNVEV (reference sequence). The CDR3 is 14 amino acids. Between the trimmed V and J ends, which lost 2 bases and 2 bases, there was a span of 10 bases.

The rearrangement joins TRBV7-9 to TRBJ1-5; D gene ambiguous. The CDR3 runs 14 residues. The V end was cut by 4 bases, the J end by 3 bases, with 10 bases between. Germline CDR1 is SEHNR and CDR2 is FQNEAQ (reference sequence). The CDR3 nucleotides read TGTGCCAGCAGCTCCGCGGGAGTCAATCAGCCCCAGCATTTT. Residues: CASSSAGVNQPQHF.

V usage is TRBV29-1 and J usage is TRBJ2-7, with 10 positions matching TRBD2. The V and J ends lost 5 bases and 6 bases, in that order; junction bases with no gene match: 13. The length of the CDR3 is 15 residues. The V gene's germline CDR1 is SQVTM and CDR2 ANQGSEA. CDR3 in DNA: TGCAGCGTTAAACCCTCCCTAGCGGGAGAAGTCGAGCAGTACTTC. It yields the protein CSVKPSLAGEVEQYF.